This TCR beta chain was found in a study of graft-versus-host responses after intestinal transplantation. General study results and limits: Some patients had graft-donor T cell macrochimerism, and their allografts showed high graft-versus-host to host-versus-graft clonal ratios. Among circulating GvH clones, peak levels were associated with early post-transplant declines in HvG clones.

This clone was seen just once. Its antigen is unknown. Unmatched junction bases numbered 3, after V lost 2 bases and J lost 5 bases. The CDR3 has 14 amino acids. CDR1 is SGHRS and CDR2 is YFSETQ in the germline V gene. Using immunoSEQ multiplex PCR, the repertoire was profiled, and TCRdb retains in-frame clones only, with some absent. The table includes 20,000 to 30,000 clones, around four fifths detected once. The chain employs TRBV5-1 and TRBJ2-5, with TRBD1 matching 10 bases. This specimen consisted of PBMCs, obtained 28 days after intestinal transplant. The TCR comes from a human patient who received an intestinal transplant, so some T cells may come from the graft donor. In nucleotides, the CDR3 is TGCGCCAGCAGCTTAGGGACAGGGGAGGAGACCCAGTACTTC. It is translated as CASSLGTGEETQYF.